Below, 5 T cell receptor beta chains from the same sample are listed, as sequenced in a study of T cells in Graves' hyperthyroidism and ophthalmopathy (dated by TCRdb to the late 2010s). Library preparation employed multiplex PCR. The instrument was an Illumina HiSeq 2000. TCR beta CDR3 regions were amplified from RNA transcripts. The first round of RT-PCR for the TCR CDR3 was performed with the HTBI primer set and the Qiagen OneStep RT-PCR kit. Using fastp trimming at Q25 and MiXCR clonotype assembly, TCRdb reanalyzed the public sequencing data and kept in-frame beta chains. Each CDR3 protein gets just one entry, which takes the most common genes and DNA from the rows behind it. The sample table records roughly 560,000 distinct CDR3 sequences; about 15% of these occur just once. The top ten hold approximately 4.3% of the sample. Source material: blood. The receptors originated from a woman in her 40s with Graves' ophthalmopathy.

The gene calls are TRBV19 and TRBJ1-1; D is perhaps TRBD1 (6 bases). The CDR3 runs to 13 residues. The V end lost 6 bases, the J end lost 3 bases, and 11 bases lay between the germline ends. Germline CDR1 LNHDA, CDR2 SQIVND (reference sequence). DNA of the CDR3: TGTGCCAGTAGCCGCAACAGGGACACTGAAGCTTTCTTT. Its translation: CASSRNRDTEAFF.

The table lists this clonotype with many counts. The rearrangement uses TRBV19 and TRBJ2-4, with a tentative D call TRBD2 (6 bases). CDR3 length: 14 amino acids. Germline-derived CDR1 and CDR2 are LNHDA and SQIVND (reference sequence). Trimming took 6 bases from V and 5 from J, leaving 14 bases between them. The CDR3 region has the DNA TGTGCCAGTAGCGCGGGGTACTCCGAAAACATTCAGTACTTC. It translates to CASSAGYSENIQYF.

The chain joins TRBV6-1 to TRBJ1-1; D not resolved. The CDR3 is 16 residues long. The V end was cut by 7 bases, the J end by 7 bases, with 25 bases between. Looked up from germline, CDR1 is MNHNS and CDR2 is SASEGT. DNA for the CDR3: TGTGCCAGCAACAACCCCATGCAGCCCGGGTCGATTGAAGCTTTCTTT. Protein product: CASNNPMQPGSIEAFF.

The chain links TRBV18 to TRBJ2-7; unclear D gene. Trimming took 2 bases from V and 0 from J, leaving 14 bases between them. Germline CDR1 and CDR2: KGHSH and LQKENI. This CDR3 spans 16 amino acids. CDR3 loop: CASSPEGELFSYEQYF. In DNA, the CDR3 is TGTGCCAGCTCACCAGAAGGCGAGTTGTTCTCCTACGAGCAGTACTTC.

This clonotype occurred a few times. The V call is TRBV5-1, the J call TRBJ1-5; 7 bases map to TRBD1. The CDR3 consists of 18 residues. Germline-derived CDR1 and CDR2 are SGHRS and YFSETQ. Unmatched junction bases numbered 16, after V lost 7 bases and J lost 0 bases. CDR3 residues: CASPLGTTGVVSNQPQHF. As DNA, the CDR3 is TGCGCCAGCCCTTTGGGAACCACAGGGGTCGTTAGCAATCAGCCCCAGCATTTT. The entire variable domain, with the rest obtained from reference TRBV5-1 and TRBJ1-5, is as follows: KAGVTQTPRYLIKTRGQQVTLSCSPISGHRSVSWYQQTPGQGLQFLFEYFSETQRNKGNFPGRFSGRQFSNSRSEMNVSTLELGDSALYLCASPLGTTGVVSNQPQHFGDGTRLSIL.